These 8 T cell receptor beta chains originate from one sample sequenced in a study of graft-versus-host responses after intestinal transplantation. Clones were read by immunoSEQ multiplex PCR, and TCRdb kept only the in-frame ones, dropping some. The sample yields some 13,000 clones, approximately 30% seen once. Sequences were derived from alloreactive CD4+ T cells from a mixed lymphocyte reaction culture, sampled before intestinal transplant. Subset reported: CFSE-low proliferating T cells sorted from roughly 6-day pre-transplant mixed lymphocyte reaction (GvH or HvG direction). All receptors derive from a human patient who received an intestinal transplant.

There are a few counts of this clone. The chain uses TRBV1 and TRBJ1-4; the DNA was not compared with TRBD1, the D call given in the table. TRBV1 has pseudogene status. The CDR3 sequence is 18 residues long. CDR3 sequence reads: CTSSHHGPRTGPNEKLFF. CDR3 DNA sequence: TGCACCAGCAGCCACCATGGGCCTCGGACAGGACCGAATGAAAAACTGTTTTTT.

This clone was counted between two and nine times. This chain joins TRBV7-6 and TRBJ1-4, with 8 bases lining up with TRBD1. The CDR3 is 15 residues long. With V trimmed by 4 bases and J by 8 bases, 9 bases remained unmatched. Per germline, CDR1 SGHVS and CDR2 FNYEAQ. The CDR3 spells CASSSGQGGWEKLFF. DNA of the CDR3: TGTGCCAGCAGCTCCGGACAGGGAGGTTGGGAAAAACTGTTTTTT. Combining the CDR3 with reference TRBV7-6 and TRBJ1-4 gives the whole variable domain GAGVSQSPRYKVTKRGQDVALRCDPISGHVSLYWYRQALGQGPEFLTYFNYEAQQDKSGLPNDRFSAERPEGSISTLTIQRTEQRDSAMYRCASSSGQGGWEKLFFGSGTQLSVL.

The table lists this clone with a few counts. This sequence joins TRBV6-1 and TRBJ2-7; TRBD1 matches 7 bases. The germline V gene encodes CDR1 MNHNS and CDR2 SASEGT. The V gene end was trimmed by 4 bases and the J gene end by 2 bases; junction bases not matched to a gene: 5. The CDR3 has 14 amino acids. CDR3 sequence reads: CASSAPGQTYEQYF. CDR3 DNA: TGTGCCAGCAGTGCACCGGGACAGACCTACGAGCAGTACTTC.

The V call is TRBV10-3, the J call TRBJ2-1; TRBD2 matches at 8 bases. The CDR3 covers 18 residues. V lost 4 bases and J lost 1; bases outside the gene matches: 12. Germline V gene data show CDR1 as ENHRY and CDR2 as SYGVKD. The CDR3 DNA is TGTGCCATCAGTGTAGCCCCAGGGGCGGGAGGTTCCTACAATGAGCAGTTCTTC. Encoded protein: CAISVAPGAGGSYNEQFF.

This clone is medium-sized in the sample. The chain uses TRBV29-1 and TRBJ2-1; D is perhaps TRBD1 (5 bases). CDR3 size: 13 residues. The V gene lost 4 bases and the J gene lost 8 bases, with 15 bases spanning the gap. Germline V gives CDR1 SQVTM, CDR2 ANQGSEA. The CDR3 DNA is TGCAGCGTTGGGTGGCAGGGCGGCGATGAGCAGTTCTTC. Amino acids: CSVGWQGGDEQFF.

This clone has a handful of counts. This chain uses TRBV5-1 with TRBJ2-2; 9 positions match TRBD1. Germline CDR1 is SGHRS and CDR2 is YFSETQ. V was clipped by 4 bases and J by 2 bases; unmatched bases: 3. CDR3 length: 15 amino acids. In DNA, the CDR3 is TGCGCCAGCAGCCCGGACAGGGGCAACACCGGGGAGCTGTTTTTT. Its translation: CASSPDRGNTGELFF.

A remark on this clone: This likely came from a read error, as a far larger clone is one base away. The chain is built from TRBV5-1 and TRBJ2-7; no firm D call. Trimming took off 1 base at V and 9 bases at J, with 14 bases between the two ends. The CDR3 spans 13 residues. In germline, CDR1 is SGHRS, CDR2 YFSETQ. CDR3 protein: CASSLFQDRGQYF. CDR3 bases: TGCGCCAGCAGCTTGTTCCAAGATCGAGGGCAGTACTTC. The whole variable domain, filled in from reference TRBV5-1 and TRBJ2-7, reads KAGVTQTPRYLIKTRGQQVTLSCSPISGHRSVSWYQQTPGQGLQFLFEYFSETQRNKGNFPGRFSGRQFSNSRSEMNVSTLELGDSALYLCASSLFQDRGQYFGPGTRLTVT.

The chain links TRBV6-5 to TRBJ1-4; D gene ambiguous. The V end was cut by 6 bases, the J end by 4 bases, with 9 bases between. The germline CDR1 and CDR2 sequences are MNHEY and SVGAGI. This CDR3 has 13 residues. CDR3 in amino acids: CASRRGLNEKLFF. Here the CDR3 DNA reads TGTGCCAGCAGACGAGGCCTTAATGAAAAACTGTTTTTT.